Presented here are 27 T cell receptor beta chains from one specimen sequenced in a study of CD8 T cells in ankylosing spondylitis. One entry per CDR3 protein results from TCRdb running MiXCR on the 5' RACE reads. The table includes roughly 42,000 distinct CDR3 sequences, less than 3.5% detected once. Material: blood, either unsorted or a sorted T cell fraction (not recorded which). The receptors were gathered from a male donor with ankylosing spondylitis or in good health (not recorded which).

This clonotype was found many times. The V call is TRBV9, the J call TRBJ2-3; weak D call: TRBD1 (6 bases). Trimming removed 0 bases from V and 0 bases from J, with 11 bases in between. Germline V CDR1 and CDR2: SGDLS, YYNGEE. The CDR3 runs to 16 residues. The CDR3 coding sequence is TGTGCCAGCAGCGTAGGAAGGGGGACGAGCACAGATACGCAGTATTTT. It codes for CASSVGRGTSTDTQYF.

This clonotype was seen at least ten times. The gene calls are TRBV9 and TRBJ1-4; a possible D gene is TRBD1 (5 bases). Deletions cut 0 bases from V and 7 bases from J, with 10 bases between. Germline assignment: CDR1 SGDLS and CDR2 YYNGEE. The CDR3 runs to 14 residues. CDR3 bases: TGTGCCAGCAGCGTAGGGAGGGGTGGTGAAAAACTGTTTTTT. It codes for CASSVGRGGEKLFF.

This clonotype has a count of ten or more. V usage is TRBV9 and J usage is TRBJ2-5; the D call may be TRBD1 or TRBD2 (5 bases each). Deletions cut 0 bases from V and 5 bases from J, with 11 bases between. There are 14 residues in the CDR3. Germline V gene data show CDR1 as SGDLS and CDR2 as YYNGEE. CDR3 coding DNA: TGTGCCAGCAGCGTAGCGGGACGGAGTGAGACCCAGTACTTC. It specifies CASSVAGRSETQYF.

In its sample, this clonotype ranks as medium-sized. This chain links TRBV9 with TRBJ1-2, with no clear D. CDR3 length equals 17 residues. Germline V gives CDR1 SGDLS, CDR2 YYNGEE. V dropped 0 bases and J dropped 2 bases, with 17 bases sitting between them. The CDR3 region is CASSVEWASKPNYGYTF. As DNA, the CDR3 is TGTGCCAGCAGCGTAGAATGGGCCAGCAAGCCAAACTATGGCTACACCTTC.

This clonotype was detected many times. The rearrangement joins TRBV9 to TRBJ2-3; D is possibly TRBD2 (5 bases). The V gene's germline CDR1 is SGDLS and CDR2 YYNGEE. Trimming cost V 0 bases and J 4 bases, with 9 bases left between them. The CDR3 has 14 residues. The CDR3 DNA is TGTGCCAGCAGCGTAGTCGGGGATCCAGATACGCAGTATTTT. Translation: CASSVVGDPDTQYF.

This clonotype has ten or more counts. The chain uses TRBV9 and TRBJ2-7, with a tentative D call TRBD1 (5 bases). V dropped 0 bases and J dropped 5 bases, with 12 bases sitting between them. Germline V lookup: CDR1 SGDLS, CDR2 YYNGEE. The CDR3 runs 14 residues. The CDR3 spells CASSVVPGSDEQYF. The CDR3 coding sequence is TGTGCCAGCAGCGTAGTTCCAGGGTCGGACGAGCAGTACTTC. The full variable domain, rest sourced from reference TRBV9 and TRBJ2-7, is DSGVTQTPKHLITATGQRVTLRCSPRSGDLSVYWYQQSLDQGLQFLIQYYNGEERAKGNILERFSAQQFPDLHSELNLSSLELGDSALYFCASSVVPGSDEQYFGPGTRLTVT.

Ten or more counts support this clonotype. V gene TRBV9 combines with J gene TRBJ2-5; 14 bases fit TRBD2. CDR1 and CDR2 from the germline V gene are SGDLS and YYNGEE. The V segment lost 4 bases and the J segment 2 bases; nucleotides outside the gene matches: 7. The CDR3 covers 17 residues. The DNA for the CDR3 is TGTGCCAGCAGCCTCGGACTAGCGGGAGGTGAACAAGAGACCCAGTACTTC. This encodes CASSLGLAGGEQETQYF. The full variable domain, rest sourced from reference TRBV9 and TRBJ2-5, is DSGVTQTPKHLITATGQRVTLRCSPRSGDLSVYWYQQSLDQGLQFLIQYYNGEERAKGNILERFSAQQFPDLHSELNLSSLELGDSALYFCASSLGLAGGEQETQYFGPGTRLLVL.

This clonotype appeared many times. V and J are TRBV9 and TRBJ1-6; TRBD1 agrees at 7 bases. This CDR3 has 14 amino acids. Germline CDR1 is SGDLS and CDR2 is YYNGEE. The trim removed 4 bases at V and 10 bases at J, leaving 8 bases unmatched. CDR3 in amino acids: CASSLDRVYSPLHF. DNA of the CDR3: TGTGCCAGCAGCCTAGACAGGGTATACTCACCCCTCCACTTT.

This clonotype occurred many times. This rearrangement joins TRBV9 to TRBJ2-7; TRBD1 matches 8 bases. Germline CDR1 is SGDLS and CDR2 is YYNGEE. The J segment lost 5 bases and the V segment lost 4 bases, leaving 5 bases of the junction unmatched. The CDR3 totals 13 residues. CDR3 protein: CASSRQGIDEQYF. The DNA for the CDR3 is TGTGCCAGCAGCAGACAGGGGATTGACGAGCAGTACTTC.

This clonotype was picked up many times. The chain couples TRBV9 to TRBJ1-3; D uncertain. CDR3 size: 13 residues. V lost 4 bases to trimming and J lost 2 bases, with 7 bases between them. CDR1 and CDR2 (germline): SGDLS, YYNGEE. CDR3 protein: CASSPRTGNTIYF. The CDR3 coding sequence is TGTGCCAGCAGCCCCCGGACTGGAAACACCATATATTTT.

V gene TRBV9 combines with J gene TRBJ2-5, with D possibly TRBD2 on 5 matching bases. Germline V gene lookup returns CDR1 SGDLS and CDR2 YYNGEE. V lost 4 bases, J lost 5 bases, and 18 bases lay in between. CDR3 length: 15 residues. For the CDR3, the DNA is TGTGCCAGCAGCTCAGTGGCGGGCCCCCAGGAGACCCAGTACTTC. Its translation is CASSSVAGPQETQYF.

There are a few counts of this clonotype. This chain uses TRBV9 with TRBJ2-6; D gene ambiguous. The germline V gene encodes CDR1 SGDLS and CDR2 YYNGEE. The CDR3 is 20 amino acids. V lost 0 bases to trimming and J lost 0 bases, with 19 bases between them. The CDR3 loop is CASSVEVRARFTSGANVLTF. The DNA for the CDR3 is TGTGCCAGCAGCGTAGAGGTTAGGGCTCGCTTCACCTCTGGGGCCAACGTCCTGACTTTC.

This clonotype was detected many times. This chain links TRBV9 with TRBJ2-7; 11 nucleotides align to TRBD2. The CDR3 runs 16 residues. The V and J ends lost 0 bases and 5 bases, in that order; junction bases with no gene match: 7. Germline values: CDR1 SGDLS, CDR2 YYNGEE. The CDR3: CASSVDSGRVENEQYF. For the CDR3, the DNA is TGTGCCAGCAGCGTAGATAGCGGGAGGGTCGAAAACGAGCAGTACTTC. Full variable domain (remainder filled in from reference TRBV9 and TRBJ2-7): DSGVTQTPKHLITATGQRVTLRCSPRSGDLSVYWYQQSLDQGLQFLIQYYNGEERAKGNILERFSAQQFPDLHSELNLSSLELGDSALYFCASSVDSGRVENEQYFGPGTRLTVT.

This clonotype showed up many times. The V call is TRBV9, the J call TRBJ2-7, with 11 bases fitting TRBD1. This CDR3 is 15 amino acids long. V was clipped by 3 bases and J by 3 bases; unmatched bases: 5. The V gene's germline CDR1 is SGDLS and CDR2 YYNGEE. CDR3 DNA sequence: TGTGCCAGCAGCGCGGACAGGGGGCATTACTACGAGCAGTACTTC. Protein sequence: CASSADRGHYYEQYF.

Many counts were recorded for this clonotype. The rearrangement uses TRBV9 and TRBJ2-3; either TRBD1 or TRBD2 may fit D (5 bases each). Germline CDR1 is SGDLS and CDR2 is YYNGEE. Trimming shortened V by 3 bases and J by 2 bases, and 16 bases separated the two germline ends. The CDR3 consists of 16 residues. The CDR3 is CASSAGTTSNTDTQYF. CDR3 nucleotides: TGTGCCAGCAGCGCCGGGACGACCTCCAACACAGATACGCAGTATTTT.

This clonotype was observed at least ten times. V and J are TRBV9 and TRBJ2-1, with 7 positions matching TRBD2. Germline V gives CDR1 SGDLS, CDR2 YYNGEE. The CDR3 is 15 amino acids. The V gene end was trimmed by 0 bases and the J gene end by 9 bases; junction bases not matched to a gene: 9. The CDR3 is CASSVGWEGHSEQFF. For the CDR3, the DNA is TGTGCCAGCAGCGTAGGCTGGGAGGGCCACAGTGAGCAGTTCTTC.

This clonotype was seen ten or more times. CDR3 region: CASSVGQGSGYGYTF. The CDR3 DNA sequence: TGTGCCAGCAGCGTCGGGCAGGGGTCAGGCTATGGCTACACCTTC. This chain connects TRBV9 to TRBJ1-2; the D gene is possibly TRBD1 (6 bases). Germline V gives CDR1 SGDLS, CDR2 YYNGEE. V was clipped by 2 bases and J by 4 bases, with 15 bases between them. The CDR3 runs to 15 residues.

In this sample, this clonotype turned up many times. This chain links TRBV9 with TRBJ1-2; 8 bases agree with TRBD1. CDR3 length: 15 amino acids. Trimming at V came to 3 bases and at J to 0 bases, leaving 4 bases not matched to a gene. Germline CDR1 and CDR2: SGDLS and YYNGEE. This CDR3 reads CASSGATGANYGYTF. The CDR3 DNA reads as TGTGCCAGCAGCGGCGCGACAGGGGCTAACTATGGCTACACCTTC.

This clonotype appeared many times. V is TRBV9 and J is TRBJ2-3; D ambiguous. V dropped 0 bases and J dropped 6 bases, with 11 bases sitting between them. The CDR3 sequence is 14 residues long. Germline-derived CDR1 and CDR2 are SGDLS and YYNGEE. The CDR3 DNA is TGTGCCAGCAGCGTAGATTACCTCTACGATACGCAGTATTTT. Translation gives CASSVDYLYDTQYF.

Many counts were recorded for this clonotype. The CDR3 spells CASSVALGGREDEQYF. In nucleotides, the CDR3 is TGTGCCAGCAGCGTAGCTCTGGGCGGGAGAGAGGACGAGCAGTACTTC. The chain has TRBV9 and TRBJ2-7; 7 positions agree with TRBD2. Looked up from germline, CDR1 is SGDLS and CDR2 is YYNGEE. CDR3 length: 16 amino acids. V was clipped by 0 bases and J by 5 bases; unmatched bases: 11. Complete variable domain (other parts from reference TRBV9 and TRBJ2-7): DSGVTQTPKHLITATGQRVTLRCSPRSGDLSVYWYQQSLDQGLQFLIQYYNGEERAKGNILERFSAQQFPDLHSELNLSSLELGDSALYFCASSVALGGREDEQYFGPGTRLTVT.

This clonotype came up many times. This may arise from a read error, as a much more abundant clone is one base away. The chain couples TRBV9 to TRBJ2-2; D is undetermined. The germline gives CDR1 SGDLS, CDR2 YYNGEE. This CDR3 spans 13 amino acids. V shed 0 bases and J shed 4 bases, with 4 bases lying between them. The CDR3 DNA sequence: TGTGCCAGCAGCGTAGGACCCACCGGGGAGCTGTTTTTT. This encodes CASSVGPTGELFF.

A remark on this clonotype: This likely comes from a read error, as the CDR3 has no conserved phenylalanine or tryptophan at its end. The chain has TRBV9 and TRBJ1-1; no reliable D call. Germline-derived CDR1 and CDR2 are SGDLS and YYNGEE. The CDR3 length is 14 residues. CDR3 loop: CASSVAPMNTEAFI. In DNA, the CDR3 is TGTGCCAGTAGCGTAGCTCCGATGAACACTGAAGCTTTCATT.

This clonotype was observed at least ten times. The DNA of the CDR3 is TGTGCCAGCAGCGCCGGCTCTGGGGCCAACGTCCTGACTTTC. Protein: CASSAGSGANVLTF. The rearrangement links TRBV9 to TRBJ2-6, with no clear D. V was shortened by 3 bases and J by 0 bases, with 4 bases between the two germline ends. The CDR3 length is 14 residues. Germline CDR1 reads SGDLS; CDR2 reads YYNGEE.

This clonotype was counted ten times or more. The chain carries TRBV9 and TRBJ2-5; 12 bases agree with TRBD2. The CDR3 loop spans 15 amino acids. The germline gives CDR1 SGDLS, CDR2 YYNGEE. Unmatched junction bases numbered 6, after V lost 4 bases and J lost 5 bases. The CDR3 DNA sequence: TGTGCCAGCAGCCCTCTAGCGGGAGGGCGGGAGACCCAGTACTTC. Translating gives CASSPLAGGRETQYF.

This clonotype showed up many times. The chain joins TRBV9 to TRBJ1-2; D remains unclear. With 2 bases removed from V and 4 bases from J, the gap between germline ends came to 18 bases. Germline loops: CDR1 SGDLS, CDR2 YYNGEE. The CDR3 contains 16 residues. CDR3 amino acids: CASSVNPTGNRYGYTF. The DNA for the CDR3 is TGTGCCAGCAGCGTGAATCCGACGGGGAACCGCTATGGCTACACCTTC.

This clonotype was seen at least ten times. V usage is TRBV9 and J usage is TRBJ2-7; D call uncertain. The V end lost 0 bases, the J end lost 2 bases, and 6 bases lay between the germline ends. Germline V lookup: CDR1 SGDLS, CDR2 YYNGEE. The CDR3 has 13 residues. Written as DNA, the CDR3 is TGTGCCAGCAGCGTAGCGCCAACCTACGAGCAGTACTTC. It translates to CASSVAPTYEQYF. The whole variable domain, remainder taken from reference TRBV9 and TRBJ2-7, is DSGVTQTPKHLITATGQRVTLRCSPRSGDLSVYWYQQSLDQGLQFLIQYYNGEERAKGNILERFSAQQFPDLHSELNLSSLELGDSALYFCASSVAPTYEQYFGPGTRLTVT.

There are many counts of this clonotype. The rearrangement links TRBV9 to TRBJ1-1, with D perhaps TRBD1 (5 bases). Trimming removed 0 bases at V and 6 bases at J, with 15 bases between. The CDR3 has 15 amino acids. The germline V gene encodes CDR1 SGDLS and CDR2 YYNGEE. This chain's CDR3 is CASSVAARGGPEAFF. DNA of the CDR3: TGTGCCAGCAGCGTAGCGGCAAGGGGAGGACCTGAAGCTTTCTTT.